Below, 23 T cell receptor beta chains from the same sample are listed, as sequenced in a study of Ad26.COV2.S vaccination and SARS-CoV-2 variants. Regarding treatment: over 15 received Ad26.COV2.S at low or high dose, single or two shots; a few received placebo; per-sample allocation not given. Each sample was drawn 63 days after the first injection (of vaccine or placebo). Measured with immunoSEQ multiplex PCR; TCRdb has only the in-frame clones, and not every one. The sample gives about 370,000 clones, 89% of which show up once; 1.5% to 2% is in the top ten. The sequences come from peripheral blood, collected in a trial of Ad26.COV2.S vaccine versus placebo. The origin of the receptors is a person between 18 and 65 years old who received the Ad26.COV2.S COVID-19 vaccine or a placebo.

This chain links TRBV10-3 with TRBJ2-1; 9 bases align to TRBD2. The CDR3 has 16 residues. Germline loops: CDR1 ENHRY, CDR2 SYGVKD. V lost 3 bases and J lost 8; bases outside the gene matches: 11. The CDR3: CAISDPGVRLADEQFF. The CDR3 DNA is TGTGCCATCAGTGACCCCGGGGTAAGACTAGCGGATGAGCAGTTCTTC.

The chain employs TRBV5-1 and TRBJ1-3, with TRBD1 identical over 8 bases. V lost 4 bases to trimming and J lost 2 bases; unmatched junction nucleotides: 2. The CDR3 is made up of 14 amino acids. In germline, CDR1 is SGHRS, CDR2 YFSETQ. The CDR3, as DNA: TGCGCCAGCAGCATGGACAGGGCTGGAAACACCATATATTTT. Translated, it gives CASSMDRAGNTIYF.

The chain's CDR3 is CASSPSTRVYNEQFF. CDR3 bases: TGTGCCAGCAGCCCGAGTACGCGGGTGTACAATGAGCAGTTCTTC. The chain combines TRBV9 with TRBJ2-1; D is perhaps TRBD2 (5 bases). V lost 4 bases to trimming and J lost 4 bases, with 15 bases between them. The CDR3 runs to 15 residues. Germline lookup yields CDR1 SGDLS and CDR2 YYNGEE.

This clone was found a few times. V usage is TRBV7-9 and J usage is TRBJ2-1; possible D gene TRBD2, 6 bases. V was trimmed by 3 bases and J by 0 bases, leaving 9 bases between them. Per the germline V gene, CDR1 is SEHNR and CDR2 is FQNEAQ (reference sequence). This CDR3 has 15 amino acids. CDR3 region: CASSFPGGSYNEQFF. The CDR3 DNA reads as TGTGCCAGCAGCTTTCCCGGGGGCTCCTACAATGAGCAGTTCTTC.

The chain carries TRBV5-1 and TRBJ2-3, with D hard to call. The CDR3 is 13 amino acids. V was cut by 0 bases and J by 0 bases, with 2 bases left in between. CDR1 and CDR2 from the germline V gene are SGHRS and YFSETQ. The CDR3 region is CASSLGSTDTQYF. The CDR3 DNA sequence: TGCGCCAGCAGCTTGGGCAGCACAGATACGCAGTATTTT.

The CDR3 loop is CASSLWSQERPERNEQFF. The CDR3 bases are TGCGCCAGCAGCTTGTGGTCTCAGGAGCGGCCCGAACGGAATGAGCAGTTCTTC. This rearrangement joins TRBV5-1 to TRBJ2-1, with a weak D call TRBD2 (5 bases). This CDR3 has 18 residues. Per germline, CDR1 SGHRS and CDR2 YFSETQ. V lost 1 base, J lost 7 bases, and 24 bases lay in between.

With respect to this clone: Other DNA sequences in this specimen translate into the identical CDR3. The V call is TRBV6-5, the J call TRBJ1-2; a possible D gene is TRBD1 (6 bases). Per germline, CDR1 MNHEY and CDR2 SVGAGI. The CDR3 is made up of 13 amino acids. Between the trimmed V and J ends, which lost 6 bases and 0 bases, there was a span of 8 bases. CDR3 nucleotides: TGTGCCAGCAGGACAGGATCTAACTATGGCTACACCTTC. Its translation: CASRTGSNYGYTF.

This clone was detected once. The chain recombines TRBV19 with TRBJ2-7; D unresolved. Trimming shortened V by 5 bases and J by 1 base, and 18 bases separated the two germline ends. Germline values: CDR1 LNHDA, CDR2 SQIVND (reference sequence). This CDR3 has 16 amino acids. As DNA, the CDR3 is TGTGCCAGTAGTGCGCCCCTCTCGGGCGCGTCCTACGAGCAGTACTTC. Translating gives CASSAPLSGASYEQYF.

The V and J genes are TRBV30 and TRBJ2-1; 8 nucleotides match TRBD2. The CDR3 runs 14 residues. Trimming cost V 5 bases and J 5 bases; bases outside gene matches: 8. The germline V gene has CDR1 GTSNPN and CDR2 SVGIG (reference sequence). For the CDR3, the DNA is TGTGCCTGGGGGTTCGGGACTAGGGACAATGAGCAGTTCTTC. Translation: CAWGFGTRDNEQFF.

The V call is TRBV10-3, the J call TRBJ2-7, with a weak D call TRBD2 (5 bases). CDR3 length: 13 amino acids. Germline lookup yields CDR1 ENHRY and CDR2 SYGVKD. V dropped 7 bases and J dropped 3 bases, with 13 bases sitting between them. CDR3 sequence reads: CAIKSGDSYEQYF. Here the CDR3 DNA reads TGTGCCATCAAGAGCGGAGATAGCTACGAGCAGTACTTC.

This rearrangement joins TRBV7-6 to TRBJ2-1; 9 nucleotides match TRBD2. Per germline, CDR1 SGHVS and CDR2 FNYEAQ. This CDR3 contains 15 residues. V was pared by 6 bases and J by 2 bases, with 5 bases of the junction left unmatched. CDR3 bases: TGTGCCAGCAGGGAATTAGCGGGAGCCTACAATGAGCAGTTCTTC. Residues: CASRELAGAYNEQFF.

The CDR3 is CASSQEERSYEQYF. The CDR3 DNA sequence: TGCGCCAGCAGCCAAGAGGAAAGATCCTACGAGCAGTACTTC. The chain employs TRBV4-1 and TRBJ2-7; unclear D gene. The germline V and J ends were trimmed by 0 bases and 1 base, with 7 bases remaining between them. Germline CDR1 MGHRA, CDR2 YSYEKL. CDR3 length equals 14 residues.

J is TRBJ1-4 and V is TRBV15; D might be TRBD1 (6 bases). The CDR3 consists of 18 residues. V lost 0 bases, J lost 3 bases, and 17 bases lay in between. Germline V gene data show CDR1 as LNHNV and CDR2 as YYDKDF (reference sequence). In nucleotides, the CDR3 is TGTGCCACCAGCAGAGATCCTCTCAACAGGGAAGCTAATGAAAAACTGTTTTTT. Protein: CATSRDPLNREANEKLFF.

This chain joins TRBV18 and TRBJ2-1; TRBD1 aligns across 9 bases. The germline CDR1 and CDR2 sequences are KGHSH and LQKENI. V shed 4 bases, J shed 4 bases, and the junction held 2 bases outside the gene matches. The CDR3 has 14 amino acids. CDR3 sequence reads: CASSRQGGYNEQFF. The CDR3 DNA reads TGTGCCAGCTCACGACAGGGGGGTTACAATGAGCAGTTCTTC.

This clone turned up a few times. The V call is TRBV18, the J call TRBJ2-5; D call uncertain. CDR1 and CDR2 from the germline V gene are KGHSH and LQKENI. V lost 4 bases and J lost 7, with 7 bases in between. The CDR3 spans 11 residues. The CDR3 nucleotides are TGTGCCAGCTCACAGGAAGGGACCCAGTACTTC. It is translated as CASSQEGTQYF.

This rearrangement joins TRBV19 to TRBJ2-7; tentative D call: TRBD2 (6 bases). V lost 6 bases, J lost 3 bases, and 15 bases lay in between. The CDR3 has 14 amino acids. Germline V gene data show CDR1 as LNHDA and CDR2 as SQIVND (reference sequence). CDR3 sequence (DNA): TGTGCCAGTAGCCCAGGACGTAGCGGCTACGAGCAGTACTTC. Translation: CASSPGRSGYEQYF.

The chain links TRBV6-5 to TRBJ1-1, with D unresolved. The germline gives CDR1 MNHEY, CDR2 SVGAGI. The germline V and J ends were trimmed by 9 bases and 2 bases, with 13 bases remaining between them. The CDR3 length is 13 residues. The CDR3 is CASYLTQNTEAFF. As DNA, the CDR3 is TGTGCCAGTTACCTGACACAAAACACTGAAGCTTTCTTT.

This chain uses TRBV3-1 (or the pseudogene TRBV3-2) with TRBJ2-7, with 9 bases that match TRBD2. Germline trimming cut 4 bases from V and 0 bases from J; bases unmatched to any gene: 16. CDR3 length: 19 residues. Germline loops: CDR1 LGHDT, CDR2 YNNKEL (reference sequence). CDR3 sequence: CASSPTVGAGGASSYEQYF. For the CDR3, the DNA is TGTGCCAGCAGCCCCACGGTCGGGGCGGGAGGGGCGAGCTCCTACGAGCAGTACTTC.

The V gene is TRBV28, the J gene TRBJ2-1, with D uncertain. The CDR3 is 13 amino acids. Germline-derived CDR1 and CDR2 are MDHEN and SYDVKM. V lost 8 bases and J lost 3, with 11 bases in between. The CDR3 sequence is CASSYGFYNEQFF. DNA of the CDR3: TGTGCCAGCTCTTATGGTTTCTACAATGAGCAGTTCTTC.

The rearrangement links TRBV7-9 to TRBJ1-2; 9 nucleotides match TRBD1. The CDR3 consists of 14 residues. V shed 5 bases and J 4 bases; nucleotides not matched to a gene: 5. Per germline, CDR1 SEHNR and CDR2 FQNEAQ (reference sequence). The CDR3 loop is CASSAGTGSYGYTF. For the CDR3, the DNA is TGTGCCAGCAGCGCCGGGACAGGGTCCTATGGCTACACCTTC.

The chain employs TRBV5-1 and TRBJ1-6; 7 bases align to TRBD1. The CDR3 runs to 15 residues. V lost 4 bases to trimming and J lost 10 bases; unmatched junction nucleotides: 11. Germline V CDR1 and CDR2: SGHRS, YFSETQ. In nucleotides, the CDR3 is TGCGCCAGCAGCACGGAAGACAGGGCCTCCTCACCCCTCCACTTT. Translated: CASSTEDRASSPLHF.

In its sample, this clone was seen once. The CDR3 sequence is CASSSPLGGANTGELFF. CDR3 nucleotide sequence: TGTGCCAGCAGCTCCCCGCTCGGCGGGGCAAACACCGGGGAGCTGTTTTTT. The rearrangement links TRBV7-9 to TRBJ2-2; possible D gene TRBD2, 6 bases. Germline CDR1 SEHNR, CDR2 FQNEAQ (reference sequence). This CDR3 contains 17 residues. Trimming took 4 bases from V and 2 from J, leaving 17 bases between them.

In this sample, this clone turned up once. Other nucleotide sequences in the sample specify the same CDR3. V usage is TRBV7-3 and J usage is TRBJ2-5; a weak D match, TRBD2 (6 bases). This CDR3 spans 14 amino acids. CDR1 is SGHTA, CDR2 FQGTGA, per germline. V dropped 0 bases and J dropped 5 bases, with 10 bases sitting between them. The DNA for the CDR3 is TGTGCCAGCAGCTTAACGGGCGGGAAGGAGACCCAGTACTTC. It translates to CASSLTGGKETQYF.